Shown below are 30 T cell receptor beta chains from a single sample sequenced in a study of STAT3 mutations in large granular lymphocyte leukemia. Whole-study findings and limits: Every T-cell large granular lymphocyte leukemia patient had at least one immunodominant TCR beta clonotype.

Produced via immunoSEQ multiplex PCR; TCRdb's table is partial and in-frame only. The table has around 8,600 clones, approximately 88% seen once. Their cognate antigens are unknown. The specimen sequenced was peripheral blood mononuclear cells. All receptors derive from an elderly man with T-cell large granular lymphocyte leukemia. Some clones in this sample may be carry-over from other donors' samples.

This clone was recorded only once. The chain links TRBV7-3 to TRBJ2-1; weak D call: TRBD2 (5 bases). V lost 5 bases and J 0 bases, leaving 14 bases between the germline ends. Germline V lookup: CDR1 SGHTA, CDR2 FQGTGA. The CDR3 is made up of 16 amino acids. This CDR3 is CASSESGPSSYNEQFF. CDR3 coding DNA: TGTGCCAGCAGCGAGAGCGGACCTAGCTCCTACAATGAGCAGTTCTTC.

V gene TRBV6-5 combines with J gene TRBJ2-7, with 9 positions matching TRBD1. V shed 6 bases and J 4 bases; nucleotides not matched to a gene: 7. Germline-derived CDR1 and CDR2 are MNHEY and SVGAGI. The CDR3 spans 14 residues. The chain's CDR3 is CASSPGTGKYEQYF. In DNA form, the CDR3 reads TGTGCCAGCAGCCCCGGGACAGGGAAATACGAGCAGTACTTC.

This clone was detected a few times. The chain recombines TRBV4-2 with TRBJ1-2; possible D gene TRBD1, 6 bases. Between the trimmed V and J ends, which lost 5 bases and 4 bases, there was a span of 11 bases. CDR3 length: 13 residues. The germline CDR1 and CDR2 sequences are LGHNA and YNFKEQ. DNA of the CDR3: TGTGCCAGCAGCAAACAGGGAGGCTATGGCTACACCTTC. Translation gives CASSKQGGYGYTF.

The J gene is TRBJ1-1, the V gene TRBV5-1; D uncertain. The V gene lost 3 bases and the J gene lost 6 bases, with 15 bases spanning the gap. The CDR3 length is 14 residues. Per the germline V gene, CDR1 is SGHRS and CDR2 is YFSETQ. The CDR3 here is CASSSDPGVAEAFF. The DNA for the CDR3 is TGCGCCAGCAGCTCAGACCCGGGAGTGGCTGAAGCTTTCTTT. Using reference TRBV5-1 and TRBJ1-1 for the parts outside the CDR3, the full variable domain is KAGVTQTPRYLIKTRGQQVTLSCSPISGHRSVSWYQQTPGQGLQFLFEYFSETQRNKGNFPGRFSGRQFSNSRSEMNVSTLELGDSALYLCASSSDPGVAEAFFGQGTRLTVV.

This clone appeared once. The V call is TRBV14, the J call TRBJ2-7; D possibly corresponds to TRBD2 (5 bases). Trimming left V 3 bases short and J 7 bases short, with 28 bases between. Germline V gives CDR1 SGHDN, CDR2 FVKESK. CDR3 length: 18 amino acids. CDR3 residues: CASSHRGFGSEVLLEQYF. The DNA of the CDR3 is TGTGCCAGCAGCCATAGAGGGTTCGGGTCAGAGGTTCTACTGGAGCAGTACTTC.

The V and J genes are TRBV6-5 and TRBJ1-5; 10 bases map to TRBD1. Losses at the gene ends were 5 bases for V and 6 bases for J; bases not matched to a gene: 4. CDR3 length: 14 amino acids. Germline V lookup: CDR1 MNHEY, CDR2 SVGAGI. The CDR3 nucleotides read TGTGCCAGCAGTACCGGGACAGGGGTTCAGCCCCAGCATTTT. Its protein product is CASSTGTGVQPQHF.

The chain employs TRBV6-1 and TRBJ2-5, with a tentative D call TRBD1 (8 bases). V dropped 6 bases and J dropped 5 bases, with 16 bases sitting between them. The CDR3 contains 14 residues. CDR1 MNHNS and CDR2 SASEGT come from the germline V gene. The CDR3 sequence: CASRLSQGGETQYF. DNA for the CDR3: TGTGCCAGCAGGCTTTCACAGGGGGGGGAGACCCAGTACTTC.

This chain links TRBV6-5 with TRBJ1-1; D is possibly TRBD1 (5 bases). The germline V and J ends were trimmed by 0 bases and 1 base, with 9 bases remaining between them. The CDR3 runs to 15 residues. CDR1 MNHEY and CDR2 SVGAGI come from the germline V gene. The CDR3 DNA sequence: TGTGCCAGCAGTTACTCGGACATAGCGAACACTGAAGCTTTCTTT. Its translation: CASSYSDIANTEAFF.

The chain carries TRBV6-5 and TRBJ2-7; D gene ambiguous. Between the trimmed V and J ends, which lost 5 bases and 4 bases, there was a span of 12 bases. CDR1 and CDR2 from the germline V gene are MNHEY and SVGAGI. This CDR3 is built from 13 residues. Here the CDR3 DNA reads TGTGCCAGCAGTCCCTACAGAATATACGAGCAGTACTTC. Protein: CASSPYRIYEQYF.

The genes are TRBV18 and TRBJ2-7, with TRBD1 matching over 7 bases. Germline-derived CDR1 and CDR2 are KGHSH and LQKENI. The CDR3 runs 15 residues. V shed 4 bases and J 3 bases; nucleotides not matched to a gene: 9. CDR3 coding DNA: TGTGCCAGCTCACAACGACAGGGCGGATTCTACGAGCAGTACTTC. Protein sequence: CASSQRQGGFYEQYF.

The V and J genes are TRBV6-1 and TRBJ1-5; D gene unclear. Per the germline V gene, CDR1 is MNHNS and CDR2 is SASEGT. The V and J ends lost 7 bases and 2 bases respectively, with 9 bases between them. CDR3 length equals 13 residues. CDR3 DNA sequence: TGTGCCAGCAAGAACCTAGGCAATCAGCCCCAGCATTTT. Translated: CASKNLGNQPQHF.

The chain joins TRBV6-5 to TRBJ1-4, with D unresolved. V was trimmed by 0 bases and J by 0 bases, leaving 8 bases between them. Germline V gives CDR1 MNHEY, CDR2 SVGAGI. This CDR3 is built from 16 residues. CDR3 residues: CASSYSPSSTNEKLFF. DNA of the CDR3: TGTGCCAGCAGTTACTCGCCATCTTCAACTAATGAAAAACTGTTTTTT.

The chain uses TRBV30 and TRBJ2-7; D uncertain. This CDR3 region has 12 residues. Germline V gives CDR1 GTSNPN, CDR2 SVGIG (reference sequence). The V and J ends lost 2 bases and 1 base respectively, with 6 bases between them. CDR3 sequence: CAWSSVSYEQYF. CDR3 nucleotides: TGTGCCTGGAGTTCAGTTTCCTACGAGCAGTACTTC.

The chain employs TRBV19 and TRBJ1-3; no clear D. Germline-derived CDR1 and CDR2 are LNHDA and SQIVND (reference sequence). This CDR3 has 15 residues. V was trimmed by 3 bases and J by 0 bases, leaving 9 bases between them. The CDR3: CASSIGLNSGNTIYF. The CDR3 DNA reads TGTGCCAGTAGTATTGGTCTGAACTCTGGAAACACCATATATTTT.

J is TRBJ1-1 and V is TRBV27; D uncertain. CDR1 and CDR2 (germline): MNHEY, SMNVEV (reference sequence). V was shortened by 8 bases and J by 4 bases, with 14 bases between the two germline ends. The CDR3 length is 13 residues. CDR3 loop: CASPPQVFTEAFF. The CDR3 DNA follows: TGTGCCAGCCCCCCGCAGGTGTTCACTGAAGCTTTCTTT.

This clone was detected once. The genes are TRBV19 and TRBJ2-1; TRBD2 aligns across 9 bases. V gave up 7 bases and J gave up 7 bases; unmatched junction bases: 8. Looked up from germline, CDR1 is LNHDA and CDR2 is SQIVND (reference sequence). The length of the CDR3 is 14 residues. This chain's CDR3 is CASMPGLAGNEQFF. The CDR3 region has the DNA TGTGCCAGTATGCCGGGACTAGCCGGTAATGAGCAGTTCTTC.

This chain connects TRBV30 to TRBJ2-7, with 8 bases aligning to TRBD2. The CDR3 runs 14 residues. Germline CDR1 GTSNPN, CDR2 SVGIG (reference sequence). The V and J ends lost 0 bases and 2 bases, in that order; junction bases with no gene match: 3. The CDR3 nucleotides read TGTGCCTGGAGTGTCGGTAGCGGGGCCTACGAGCAGTACTTC. It codes for CAWSVGSGAYEQYF. Full variable domain (remainder filled in from reference TRBV30 and TRBJ2-7): SQTIHQWPATLVQPVGSPLSLECTVEGTSNPNLYWYRQAAGRGLQLLFYSVGIGQISSEVPQNLSASRPQDRQFILSSKKLLLSDSGFYLCAWSVGSGAYEQYFGPGTRLTVT.

This clone was found once. This chain uses TRBV5-4 with TRBJ1-2; D is uncertain. Germline CDR1 is SGHNT and CDR2 is YYREEE (reference sequence). Trimming left V 1 base short and J 8 bases short, with 15 bases between. This CDR3 contains 14 residues. The CDR3 DNA reads TGTGCCAGCAGCTTGTTAAACCAGGATTTGGGCTACACCTTC. Translated: CASSLLNQDLGYTF.

This chain joins TRBV7-2 and TRBJ2-1; 9 positions match TRBD2. The germline V gene has CDR1 SGHTA and CDR2 FQGNSA. V trimming: 3 bases; J trimming: 2 bases; junction bases outside the gene matches: 11. The CDR3 totals 18 residues. CDR3 residues: CASSFVFSSGEAYNEQFF. The DNA of the CDR3 is TGTGCCAGCAGCTTTGTTTTTTCTAGCGGGGAAGCCTACAATGAGCAGTTCTTC. The entire variable domain, with the rest obtained from reference TRBV7-2 and TRBJ2-1, is as follows: GAGVSQSPSNKVTEKGKDVELRCDPISGHTALYWYRQSLGQGLEFLIYFQGNSAPDKSGLPSDRFSAERTGGSVSTLTIQRTQQEDSAVYLCASSFVFSSGEAYNEQFFGPGTRLTVL.

The chain recombines TRBV7-8 with TRBJ2-5; TRBD2 matches at 9 bases. Trimming at V came to 5 bases and at J to 7 bases, leaving 14 bases not matched to a gene. In germline, CDR1 is SGHVS, CDR2 FQNEAQ. The CDR3 length is 16 residues. The CDR3 is CASSPPAAGGRGTQYF. CDR3 nucleotide sequence: TGTGCCAGCAGCCCTCCTGCAGCGGGGGGACGGGGGACCCAGTACTTC.

The chain uses TRBV18 and TRBJ1-4, with D possibly matching TRBD1 (6 bases). The CDR3 extends over 13 amino acids. V shed 8 bases and J shed 3 bases, with 10 bases lying between them. Germline CDR1 reads KGHSH; CDR2 reads LQKENI. Here the CDR3 reads CASAQGSNEKLFF. CDR3 bases: TGTGCCAGCGCTCAGGGGTCTAATGAAAAACTGTTTTTT. The full variable domain, rest sourced from reference TRBV18 and TRBJ1-4, is NAGVMQNPRHLVRRRGQEARLRCSPMKGHSHVYWYRQLPEEGLKFMVYLQKENIIDESGMPKERFSAEFPKEGPSILRIQQVVRGDSAAYFCASAQGSNEKLFFGSGTQLSVL.

The chain carries TRBV4-2 and TRBJ2-5; the D is unclear. Germline assignment: CDR1 LGHNA and CDR2 YNFKEQ. Trimming stripped 0 bases from V and 3 bases from J, with 5 bases between. This CDR3 is 13 amino acids long. CDR3 DNA: TGTGCCAGCAGCCAAGACAAGGAAGAGACCCAGTACTTC. Protein sequence: CASSQDKEETQYF.

In nucleotides, the CDR3 is TGTGCCATCAGCGATACAGTGGCTGAGCAGTTCTTC. Amino acid sequence: CAISDTVAEQFF. J is TRBJ2-1 and V is TRBV10-3; D unclear. Trimming removed 6 bases from V and 9 bases from J, with 12 bases in between. The CDR3 is 12 amino acids. The germline gives CDR1 ENHRY, CDR2 SYGVKD.

The V call is TRBV18, the J call TRBJ2-3, with D perhaps TRBD2 (6 bases). CDR3 size: 16 residues. Trimming left V 3 bases short and J 7 bases short, with 20 bases between. Germline lookup yields CDR1 KGHSH and CDR2 LQKENI. CDR3 residues: CASSPGVRERYNTQYF. The CDR3 DNA sequence: TGTGCCAGCTCACCGGGTGTTCGGGAGCGATATAATACGCAGTATTTT.

The chain uses TRBV29-1 and TRBJ2-3; 11 bases agree with TRBD2. The V gene end was trimmed by 7 bases and the J gene end by 6 bases; junction bases not matched to a gene: 12. Germline loops: CDR1 SQVTM, CDR2 ANQGSEA. The CDR3 is 15 residues long. CDR3 sequence (DNA): TGCAGCGCCAAACGGTTAGCGGGGGGGGTGGATACGCAGTATTTT. Translating it yields CSAKRLAGGVDTQYF.

The chain uses TRBV11-2 and TRBJ2-7, with 10 bases aligning to TRBD1. The junction had 9 bases not matched to a gene; V was cut back by 1 base and J by 3 bases. The CDR3 has 17 amino acids. Germline V lookup: CDR1 SGHAT, CDR2 FQNNGV. The CDR3 region is CASSLGQVGQGGYEQYF. CDR3 sequence (DNA): TGTGCCAGCAGCTTAGGGCAGGTCGGACAGGGGGGCTACGAGCAGTACTTC.

The V gene is TRBV7-3, the J gene TRBJ2-5, with D unclear. Trimming removed 1 base from V and 5 bases from J, with 11 bases in between. There are 14 residues in the CDR3. Germline CDR1 reads SGHTA; CDR2 reads FQGTGA. The CDR3 sequence: CASSLSPQGETQYF. CDR3 sequence (DNA): TGTGCCAGCAGCTTAAGTCCCCAAGGGGAGACCCAGTACTTC.

The genes are TRBV5-1 and TRBJ1-2; no clear D gene. Germline V lookup: CDR1 SGHRS, CDR2 YFSETQ. Trimming shortened V by 3 bases and J by 3 bases, and 9 bases separated the two germline ends. This CDR3 contains 13 residues. Written as DNA, the CDR3 is TGCGCCAGCAGCTCTGGTGGAGACTATGGCTACACCTTC. It yields the protein CASSSGGDYGYTF.

The chain couples TRBV5-1 to TRBJ2-7; 11 bases agree with TRBD2. Germline V CDR1 and CDR2: SGHRS, YFSETQ. The V segment lost 5 bases and the J segment 5 bases; nucleotides outside the gene matches: 6. The CDR3 totals 14 residues. The CDR3 loop is CASSLTSGANEQYF. For the CDR3, the DNA is TGCGCCAGCAGTTTGACTAGCGGGGCGAACGAGCAGTACTTC.

The chain carries TRBV5-1 and TRBJ2-3, with D unresolved. CDR3 length: 14 residues. Trimming left V 4 bases short and J 4 bases short, with 13 bases between. Germline assignment: CDR1 SGHRS and CDR2 YFSETQ. In DNA, the CDR3 is TGCGCCAGCAGCCCAACGAAACGCGCAGATACGCAGTATTTT. It codes for CASSPTKRADTQYF.